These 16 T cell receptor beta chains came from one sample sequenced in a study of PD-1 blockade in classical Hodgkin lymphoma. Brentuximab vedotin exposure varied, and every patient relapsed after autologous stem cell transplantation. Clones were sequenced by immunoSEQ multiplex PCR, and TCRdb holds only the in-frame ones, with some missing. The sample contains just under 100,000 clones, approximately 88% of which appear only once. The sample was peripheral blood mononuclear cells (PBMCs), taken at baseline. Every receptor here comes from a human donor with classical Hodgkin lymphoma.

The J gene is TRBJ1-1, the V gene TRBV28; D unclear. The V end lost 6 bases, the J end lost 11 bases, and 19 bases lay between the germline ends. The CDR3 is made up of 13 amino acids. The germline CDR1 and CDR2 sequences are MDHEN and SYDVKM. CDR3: CASSLLGWDEAFF. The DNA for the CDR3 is TGTGCCAGCAGCCTTCTAGGGTGGGATGAGGCTTTCTTT.

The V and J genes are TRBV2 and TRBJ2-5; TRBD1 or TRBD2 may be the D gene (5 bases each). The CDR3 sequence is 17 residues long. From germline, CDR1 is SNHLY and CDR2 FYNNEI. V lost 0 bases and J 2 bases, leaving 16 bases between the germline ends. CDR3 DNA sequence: TGTGCCAGCAGTGAAGCGCTTCGGGGCGGTAGTCAAGAGACCCAGTACTTC. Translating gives CASSEALRGGSQETQYF.

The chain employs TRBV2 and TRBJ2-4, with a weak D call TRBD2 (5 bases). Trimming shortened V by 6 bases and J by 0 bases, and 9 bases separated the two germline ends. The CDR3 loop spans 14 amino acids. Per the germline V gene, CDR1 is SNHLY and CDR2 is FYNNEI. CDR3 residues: CASSAGEAKNIQYF. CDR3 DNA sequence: TGTGCCAGCAGCGCCGGGGAAGCCAAAAACATTCAGTACTTC.

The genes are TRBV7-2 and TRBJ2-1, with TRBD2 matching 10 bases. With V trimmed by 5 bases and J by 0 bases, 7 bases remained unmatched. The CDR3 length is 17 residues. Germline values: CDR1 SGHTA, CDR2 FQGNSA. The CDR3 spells CASSITSGASSYNEQFF. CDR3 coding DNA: TGTGCCAGCAGCATCACTAGCGGGGCTAGCTCCTACAATGAGCAGTTCTTC.

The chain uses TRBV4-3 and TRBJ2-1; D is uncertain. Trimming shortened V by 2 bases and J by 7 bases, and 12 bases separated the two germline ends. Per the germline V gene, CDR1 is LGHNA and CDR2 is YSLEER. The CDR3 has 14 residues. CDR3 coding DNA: TGCGCCAGCAGCCAAAAGGGCCTAATTAATGAGCAGTTCTTC. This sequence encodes CASSQKGLINEQFF.

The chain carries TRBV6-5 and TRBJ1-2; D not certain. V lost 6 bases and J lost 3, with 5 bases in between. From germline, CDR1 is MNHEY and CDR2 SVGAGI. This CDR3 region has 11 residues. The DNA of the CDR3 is TGTGCCAGCAGCTACGACTATGGCTACACCTTC. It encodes CASSYDYGYTF.

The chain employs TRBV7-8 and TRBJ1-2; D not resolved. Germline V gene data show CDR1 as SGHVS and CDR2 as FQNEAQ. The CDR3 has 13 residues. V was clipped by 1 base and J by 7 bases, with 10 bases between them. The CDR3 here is CASSLGSGFGYTF. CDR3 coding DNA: TGTGCCAGCAGCTTAGGCTCGGGCTTTGGCTACACCTTC.

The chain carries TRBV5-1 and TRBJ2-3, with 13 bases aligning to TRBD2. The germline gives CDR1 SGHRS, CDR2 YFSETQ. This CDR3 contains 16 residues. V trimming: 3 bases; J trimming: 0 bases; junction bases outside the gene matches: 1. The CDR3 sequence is CASSWGLAGSTDTQYF. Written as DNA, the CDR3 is TGCGCCAGCAGCTGGGGACTAGCGGGAAGCACAGATACGCAGTATTTT.

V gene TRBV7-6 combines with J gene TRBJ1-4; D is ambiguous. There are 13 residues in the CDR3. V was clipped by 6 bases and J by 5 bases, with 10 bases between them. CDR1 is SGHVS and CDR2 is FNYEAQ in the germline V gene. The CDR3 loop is CASRRTWNEKLFF. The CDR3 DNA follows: TGTGCCAGCAGGAGGACCTGGAATGAAAAACTGTTTTTT.

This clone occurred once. This chain's CDR3 is CASSGPPGYGYTF. CDR3 bases: TGTGCCAGCAGTGGCCCCCCGGGCTATGGCTACACCTTC. The rearrangement uses TRBV28 and TRBJ1-2; D is unclear. Between the trimmed V and J ends, which lost 5 bases and 4 bases, there was a span of 11 bases. This CDR3 spans 13 amino acids. CDR1 and CDR2 from the germline V gene are MDHEN and SYDVKM.

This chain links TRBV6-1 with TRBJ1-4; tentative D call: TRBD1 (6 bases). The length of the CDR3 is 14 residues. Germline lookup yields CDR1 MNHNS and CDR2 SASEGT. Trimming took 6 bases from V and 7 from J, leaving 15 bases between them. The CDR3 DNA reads TGTGCCAGCAGCGCCCTAGGGGGTGGTGAAAAACTGTTTTTT. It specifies CASSALGGGEKLFF.

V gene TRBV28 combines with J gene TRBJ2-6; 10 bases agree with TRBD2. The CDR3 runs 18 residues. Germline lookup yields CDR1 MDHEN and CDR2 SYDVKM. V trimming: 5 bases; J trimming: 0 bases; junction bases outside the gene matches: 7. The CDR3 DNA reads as TGTGCCAGCAGTCCTCGGACTAGCGGTAGCTCTGGGGCCAACGTCCTGACTTTC. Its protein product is CASSPRTSGSSGANVLTF.

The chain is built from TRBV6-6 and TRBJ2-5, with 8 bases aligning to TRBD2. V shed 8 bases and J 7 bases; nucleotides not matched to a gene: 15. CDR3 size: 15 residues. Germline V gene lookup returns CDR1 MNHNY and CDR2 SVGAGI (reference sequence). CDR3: CASRGGLGRVATQYF. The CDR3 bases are TGTGCCAGCCGGGGGGGTCTGGGACGGGTCGCGACCCAGTACTTC.

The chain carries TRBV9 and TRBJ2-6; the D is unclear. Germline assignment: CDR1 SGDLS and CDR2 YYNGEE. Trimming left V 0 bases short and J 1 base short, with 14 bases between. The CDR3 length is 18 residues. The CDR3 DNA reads TGTGCCAGCAGCGTAGACTTTATCGGGCGATCTGGGGCCAACGTCCTGACTTTC. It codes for CASSVDFIGRSGANVLTF. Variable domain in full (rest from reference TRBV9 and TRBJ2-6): DSGVTQTPKHLITATGQRVTLRCSPRSGDLSVYWYQQSLDQGLQFLIQYYNGEERAKGNILERFSAQQFPDLHSELNLSSLELGDSALYFCASSVDFIGRSGANVLTFGAGSRLTVL.

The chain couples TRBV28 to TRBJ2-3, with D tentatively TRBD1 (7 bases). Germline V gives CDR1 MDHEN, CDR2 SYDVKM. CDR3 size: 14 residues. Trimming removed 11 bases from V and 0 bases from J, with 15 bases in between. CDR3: CALTSGGSTDTQYF. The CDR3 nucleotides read TGTGCCCTCACATCAGGGGGGAGCACAGATACGCAGTATTTT.

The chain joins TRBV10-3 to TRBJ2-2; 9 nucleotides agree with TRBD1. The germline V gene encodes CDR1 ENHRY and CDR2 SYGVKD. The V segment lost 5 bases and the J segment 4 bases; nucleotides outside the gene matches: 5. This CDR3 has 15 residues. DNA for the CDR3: TGTGCCATCAGTCCGGGACAGGGTTCCACCGGGGAGCTGTTTTTT. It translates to CAISPGQGSTGELFF.